The sequence of this TCR beta chain was determined in a study of T cell changes during pregnancy in multiple sclerosis. This clone was observed once. The V end lost 2 bases, the J end lost 7 bases, and 25 bases lay between the germline ends. The CDR3 length is 17 residues. Germline CDR1 and CDR2: SGHRS and YFSETQ. TCRdb's table, derived via immunoSEQ multiplex PCR, lists solely in-frame clones and lacks some. The sample lists about 39,000 clones, 80% to 95% occurring once. The TCR originated in a female donor in good health, enrolled as a control in a pregnancy study. The chain has TRBV5-1 and TRBJ2-7; possible D gene TRBD1, 6 bases. The source was CD4+ T cells from peripheral blood mononuclear cells, collected after pregnancy. CDR3 sequence: CASSFTFGQGFGGEQYF. In DNA form, the CDR3 reads TGCGCCAGCAGCTTTACTTTTGGGCAGGGGTTCGGTGGGGAGCAGTACTTC.